The 5 T cell receptor beta chains below were found in one sample sequenced in a study of cytomegalovirus exposure and HLA in healthy donors. PCR primers comprised 60 Vbeta and 13 Jbeta primers. The protocol was immunoSEQ multiplex PCR, while the TCRdb copy is restricted to in-frame clones and leaves out a portion. There are approximately 140,000 clones in the sample; 83% occur only once, and 1% to 1.5% lies in the top ten. Sequenced sample: PBMCs. The receptors come from a girl aged 2 to 10 in good health and CMV-seronegative.

V and J are TRBV28 and TRBJ1-1, with D unresolved. The length of the CDR3 is 12 residues. Trimming removed 4 bases at V and 6 bases at J, with 9 bases between. Germline values: CDR1 MDHEN, CDR2 SYDVKM. CDR3 sequence: CASSYSSPEAFF. DNA of the CDR3: TGTGCCAGCAGTTACAGTAGTCCTGAAGCTTTCTTT. Looking up the rest from reference TRBV28 and TRBJ1-1 gives the full variable domain: DVKVTQSSRYLVKRTGEKVFLECVQDMDHENMFWYRQDPGLGLRLIYFSYDVKMKEKGDIPEGYSVSREKKERFSLILESASTNQTSMYLCASSYSSPEAFFGQGTRLTVV.

V and J are TRBV28 and TRBJ2-5, with 7 bases that match TRBD1. V was clipped by 6 bases and J by 2 bases; unmatched bases: 9. The germline V gene has CDR1 MDHEN and CDR2 SYDVKM. The CDR3 spans 15 residues. Here the CDR3 reads CASSHPRDRQETQYF. The CDR3 DNA follows: TGTGCCAGCAGCCACCCCCGGGACAGACAAGAGACCCAGTACTTC.

The chain uses TRBV7-8 and TRBJ2-1; TRBD2 matches 9 bases. Looked up from germline, CDR1 is SGHVS and CDR2 is FQNEAQ. This CDR3 region has 15 residues. V lost 2 bases to trimming and J lost 5 bases; unmatched junction nucleotides: 4. The CDR3 DNA follows: TGTGCCAGCAGCTTAAGGCCTAGCGGGGACAATGAGCAGTTCTTC. Translation: CASSLRPSGDNEQFF.

J is TRBJ2-5 and V is TRBV29-1, with 9 bases matching TRBD1. The DNA matches TRBJ2-7 better at its end, which makes the J call doubtful. This CDR3 region has 14 residues. Germline assignment: CDR1 SQVTM and CDR2 ANQGSEA. CDR3 loop: CSVGDTGGPYEQYF. The DNA for the CDR3 is TGCAGCGTTGGCGATACAGGGGGCCCCTACGAGCAGTACTTC.

The rearrangement uses TRBV7-2 and TRBJ2-5, with a possible D match to TRBD2 (6 bases). This CDR3 comprises 12 residues. Germline CDR1 and CDR2: SGHTA and FQGNSA. V shed 4 bases and J shed 5 bases, with 8 bases lying between them. The CDR3 nucleotides read TGTGCCAGCAGCTCAAGCGGGGAGACCCAGTACTTC. Its protein is CASSSSGETQYF. Drawing the rest from reference TRBV7-2 and TRBJ2-5, the complete variable domain is GAGVSQSPSNKVTEKGKDVELRCDPISGHTALYWYRQSLGQGLEFLIYFQGNSAPDKSGLPSDRFSAERTGGSVSTLTIQRTQQEDSAVYLCASSSSGETQYFGPGTRLLVL.